A selection of T cell receptor beta chains follows, all from one sample in a study of cytomegalovirus exposure and HLA in healthy donors. Clones were sequenced by immunoSEQ multiplex PCR, and TCRdb holds only the in-frame ones, with some missing. The profile shows roughly 93,000 clones, just over 75% of them singletons. Sample: PBMCs. Receptor source: a man aged 25-45 years in good health and CMV-seronegative. Each CDR3 is given with its conserved first and last residue.

>TRBV7-2|TRBJ1-5
CASSLELYSNQPQHF
>TRBV4-2|TRBJ2-6
CASSQDGTTGANVLTF
>TRBV2|TRBJ2-3
CASSELSGGADTQYF
>TRBV7-9|TRBJ1-3
CASSARNTIYF
>TRBV28|TRBJ1-1
CASSLVRQNTEAFF
>TRBV6-5|TRBJ1-1
CASSYSEGEYEAFF
>TRBV29-1|TRBJ1-1
CSVDTTGRTEAFF
>TRBV7-9|TRBJ1-4
CSSSLAGTGYEKLFF
>TRBV27|TRBJ1-2
CASRKSRDRGYTF
>TRBV7-2|TRBJ2-3
CASSFIRAGGALLTDTQYF
>TRBV11-2|TRBJ2-6
CASSHNPGQSGANVLTF
>TRBV4-3|TRBJ2-1
CASSQVESREQFF
>TRBV15|TRBJ2-2
CATSRVGGARTGELFF
>TRBV5-3|TRBJ2-4
CARSFLTSGGPGLAKNIQYF
>TRBV27|TRBJ1-1
CAREFTGTANTEAFF
>TRBV14|TRBJ2-1
CASRQTSGSYNEQFF
>TRBV5-1|TRBJ2-5
CASSPLSQETQYF